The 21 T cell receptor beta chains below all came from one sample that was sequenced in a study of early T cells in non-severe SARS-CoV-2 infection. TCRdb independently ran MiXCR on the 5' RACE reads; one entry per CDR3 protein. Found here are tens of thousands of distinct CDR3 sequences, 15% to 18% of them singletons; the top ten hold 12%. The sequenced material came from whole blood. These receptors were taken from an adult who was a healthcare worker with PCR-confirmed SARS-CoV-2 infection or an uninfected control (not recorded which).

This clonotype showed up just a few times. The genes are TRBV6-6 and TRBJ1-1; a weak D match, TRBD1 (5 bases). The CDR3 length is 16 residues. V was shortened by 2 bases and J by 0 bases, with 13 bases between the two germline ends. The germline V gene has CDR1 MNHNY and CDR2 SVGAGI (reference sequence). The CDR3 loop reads CASSYGAGPMNTEAFF. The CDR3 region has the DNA TGTGCCAGCAGTTACGGGGCAGGGCCGATGAACACTGAAGCTTTCTTT.

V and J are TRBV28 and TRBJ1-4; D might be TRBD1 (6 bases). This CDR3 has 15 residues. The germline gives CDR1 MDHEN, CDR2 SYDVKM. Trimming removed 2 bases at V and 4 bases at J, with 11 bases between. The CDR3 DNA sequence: TGTGCCAGCAGTTTAGGGGGGGCAGTTAATGAAAAACTGTTTTTT. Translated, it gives CASSLGGAVNEKLFF.

The CDR3 protein is CASSIAPGAKADTQYF. In nucleotides, the CDR3 is TGTGCCAGTAGTATAGCCCCGGGAGCAAAGGCGGATACGCAGTATTTT. V is TRBV19 and J is TRBJ2-3, with a tentative D call TRBD2 (6 bases). The CDR3 totals 16 residues. The V end lost 1 base, the J end lost 6 bases, and 17 bases lay between the germline ends. Germline V gene sequence: CDR1 LNHDA, CDR2 SQIVND (reference sequence). Together with reference TRBV19 and TRBJ2-3, the CDR3 gives the full variable domain: DGGITQSPKYLFRKEGQNVTLSCEQNLNHDAMYWYRQDPGQGLRLIYYSQIVNDFQKGDIAEGYSVSREKKESFPLTVTSAQKNPTAFYLCASSIAPGAKADTQYFGPGTRLTVL.

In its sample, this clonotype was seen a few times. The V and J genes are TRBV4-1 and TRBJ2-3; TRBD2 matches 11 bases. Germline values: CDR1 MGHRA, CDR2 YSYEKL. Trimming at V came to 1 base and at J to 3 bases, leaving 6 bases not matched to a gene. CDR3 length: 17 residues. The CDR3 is CASSQGASGGLTDTQYF. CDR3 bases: TGCGCCAGCAGCCAAGGGGCTAGCGGGGGGCTTACAGATACGCAGTATTTT.

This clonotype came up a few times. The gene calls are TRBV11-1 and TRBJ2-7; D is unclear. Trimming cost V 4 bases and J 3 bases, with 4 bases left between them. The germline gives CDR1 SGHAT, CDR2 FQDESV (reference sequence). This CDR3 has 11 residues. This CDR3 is CASSSVYEQYF. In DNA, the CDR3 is TGTGCCAGCAGCTCTGTCTACGAGCAGTACTTC.

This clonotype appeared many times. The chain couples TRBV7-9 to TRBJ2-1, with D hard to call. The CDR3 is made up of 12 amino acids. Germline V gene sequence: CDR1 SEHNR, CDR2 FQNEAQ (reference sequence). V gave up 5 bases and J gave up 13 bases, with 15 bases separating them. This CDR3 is CASSPSIATQFF. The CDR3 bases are TGTGCCAGCAGCCCCTCGATAGCTACCCAGTTCTTC.

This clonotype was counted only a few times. The CDR3, as DNA: TGTGCCAGTAGTATATTAGGGGGCCCCTACAATGAGCAGTTCTTC. Amino acids: CASSILGGPYNEQFF. The chain couples TRBV19 to TRBJ2-1; 7 nucleotides match TRBD1. Per germline, CDR1 LNHDA and CDR2 SQIVND (reference sequence). The CDR3 contains 15 residues. V was clipped by 2 bases and J by 2 bases; unmatched bases: 3.

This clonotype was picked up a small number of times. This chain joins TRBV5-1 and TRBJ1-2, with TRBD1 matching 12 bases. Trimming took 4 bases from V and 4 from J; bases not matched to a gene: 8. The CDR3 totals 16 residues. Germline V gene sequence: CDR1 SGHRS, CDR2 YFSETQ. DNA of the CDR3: TGCGCCAGCAGCACCGGGACAGGGGGCTCGGTCTATGGCTACACCTTC. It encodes CASSTGTGGSVYGYTF.

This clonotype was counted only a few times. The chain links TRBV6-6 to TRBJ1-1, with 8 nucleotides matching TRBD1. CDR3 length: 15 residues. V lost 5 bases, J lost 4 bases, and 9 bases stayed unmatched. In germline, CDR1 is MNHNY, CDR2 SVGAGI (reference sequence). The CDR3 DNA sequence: TGTGCCAGCAGTACACATGGACAGGGCGGCACTGAAGCTTTCTTT. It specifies CASSTHGQGGTEAFF.

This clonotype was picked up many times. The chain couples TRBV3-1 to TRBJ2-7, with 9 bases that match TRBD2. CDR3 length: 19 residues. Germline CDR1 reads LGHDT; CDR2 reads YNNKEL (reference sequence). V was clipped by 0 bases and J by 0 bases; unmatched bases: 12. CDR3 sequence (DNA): TGTGCCAGCAGCCAAGATCACGGAGCGGGGGGCCCGAGCTCCTACGAGCAGTACTTC. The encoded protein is CASSQDHGAGGPSSYEQYF.

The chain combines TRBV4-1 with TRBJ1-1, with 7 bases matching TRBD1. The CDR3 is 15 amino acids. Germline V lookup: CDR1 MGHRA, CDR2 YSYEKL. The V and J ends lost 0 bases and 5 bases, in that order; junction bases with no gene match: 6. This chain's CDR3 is CASSQDHRGSTEAFF. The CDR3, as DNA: TGCGCCAGCAGCCAAGATCACAGGGGATCTACTGAAGCTTTCTTT.

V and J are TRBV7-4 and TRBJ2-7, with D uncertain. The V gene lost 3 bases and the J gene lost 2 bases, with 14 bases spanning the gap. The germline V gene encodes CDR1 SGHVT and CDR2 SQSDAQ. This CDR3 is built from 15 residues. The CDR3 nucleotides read TGTGCCAGCAGCTTCAGGCAGGTTGAGACCTACGAGCAGTACTTC. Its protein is CASSFRQVETYEQYF. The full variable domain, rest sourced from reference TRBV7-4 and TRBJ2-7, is GAGVSQSPRYKVAKRGRDVALRCDSISGHVTLYWYRQTLGQGSEVLTYSQSDAQRDKSGRPSGRFSAERPERSVSTLKIQRTEQGDSAVYLCASSFRQVETYEQYFGPGTRLTVT.

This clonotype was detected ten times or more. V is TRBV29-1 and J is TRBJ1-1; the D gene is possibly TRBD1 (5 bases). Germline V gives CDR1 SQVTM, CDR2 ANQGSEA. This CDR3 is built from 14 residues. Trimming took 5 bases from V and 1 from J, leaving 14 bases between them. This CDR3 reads CSVQMGGENTEAFF. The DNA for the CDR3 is TGCAGCGTTCAAATGGGGGGTGAGAACACTGAAGCTTTCTTT.

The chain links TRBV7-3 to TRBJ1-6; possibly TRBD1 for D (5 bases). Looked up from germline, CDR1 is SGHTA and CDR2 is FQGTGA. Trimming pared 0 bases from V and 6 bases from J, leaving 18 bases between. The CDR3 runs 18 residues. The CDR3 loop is CASSLTGGTAAGNSPLHF. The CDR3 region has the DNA TGTGCCAGCAGCTTAACAGGAGGGACCGCCGCGGGTAATTCACCCCTCCACTTT.

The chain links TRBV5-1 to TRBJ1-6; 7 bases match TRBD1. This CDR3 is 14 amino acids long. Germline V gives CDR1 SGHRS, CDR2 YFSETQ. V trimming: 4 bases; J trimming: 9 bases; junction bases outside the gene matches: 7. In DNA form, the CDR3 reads TGCGCCAGCAGCCGTTCCAGGGGGGGTTCACCCCTCCACTTT. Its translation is CASSRSRGGSPLHF.

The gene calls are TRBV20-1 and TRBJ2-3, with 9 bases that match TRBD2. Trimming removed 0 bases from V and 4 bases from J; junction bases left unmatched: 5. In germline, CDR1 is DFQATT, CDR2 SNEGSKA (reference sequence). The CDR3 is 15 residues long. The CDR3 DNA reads TGCAGTGCTAGAGATCGCGGGAGGGAGCCAGATACGCAGTATTTT. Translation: CSARDRGREPDTQYF.

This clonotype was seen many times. The CDR3 nucleotides are TGTGCCAGCAGCTTATCTCGGATAGCGGGGGAGTCCACAGATACGCAGTATTTT. It yields the protein CASSLSRIAGESTDTQYF. The chain couples TRBV7-6 to TRBJ2-3; 9 bases fit TRBD2. Per germline, CDR1 SGHVS and CDR2 FNYEAQ. The J segment lost 2 bases and the V segment lost 2 bases, leaving 11 bases of the junction unmatched. This CDR3 is 18 amino acids long.

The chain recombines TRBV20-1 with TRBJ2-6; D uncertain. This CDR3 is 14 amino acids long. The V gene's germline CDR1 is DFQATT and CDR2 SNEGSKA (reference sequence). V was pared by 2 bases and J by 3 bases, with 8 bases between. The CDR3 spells CSARTASGANVLTF. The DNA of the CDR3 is TGCAGTGCTAGAACGGCGAGTGGGGCCAACGTCCTGACTTTC.

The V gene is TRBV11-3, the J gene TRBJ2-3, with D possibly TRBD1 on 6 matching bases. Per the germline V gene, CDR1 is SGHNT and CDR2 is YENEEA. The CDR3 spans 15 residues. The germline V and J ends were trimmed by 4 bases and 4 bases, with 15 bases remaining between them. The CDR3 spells CASSSRTGIPDTQYF. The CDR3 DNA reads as TGTGCCAGCAGCTCCCGAACAGGGATCCCAGATACGCAGTATTTT.

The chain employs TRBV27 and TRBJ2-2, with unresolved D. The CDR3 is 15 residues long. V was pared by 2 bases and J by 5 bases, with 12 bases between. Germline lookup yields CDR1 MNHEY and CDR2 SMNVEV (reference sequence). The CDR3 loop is CASSLHPSSTGELFF. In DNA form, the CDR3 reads TGTGCCAGCAGTTTACACCCGTCTAGTACCGGGGAGCTGTTTTTT.

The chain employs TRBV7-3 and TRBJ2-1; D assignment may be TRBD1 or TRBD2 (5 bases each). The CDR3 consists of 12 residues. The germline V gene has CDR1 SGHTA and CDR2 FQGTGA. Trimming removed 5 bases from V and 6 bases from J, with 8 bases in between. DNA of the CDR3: TGTGCCAGCAGCCCGGGACCCAATGAGCAGTTCTTC. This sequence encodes CASSPGPNEQFF.